The 8 T cell receptor beta chains below all came from one sample that was sequenced in a study of T cell repertoires in cytomegalovirus infection. TCRdb reprocessed the reads with MiXCR, giving one entry per CDR3 protein. The sample lists 250,000 to 300,000 distinct CDR3 sequences, roughly 13% occurring once. The sample comprised PBMCs. The receptors derive from a human donor in good health (CMV status not recorded). Some clones in this sample may be carry-over from other donors' samples.

With regard to this clonotype: Being one base from a much bigger clone, this may be a read error. The chain is built from TRBV6-2 or TRBV6-3 and TRBJ1-4; TRBD1 is a possible D gene (5 bases). V gave up 6 bases and J gave up 0 bases, with 11 bases separating them. The CDR3 consists of 15 residues. Germline CDR1 reads MNHEY; CDR2 reads SVGEGT. The CDR3 nucleotides are TGTGCCAGCAGACACAGGCGCCCAACTAATGAAAAACTGTTTTTT. This gives the protein CASRHRRPTNEKLFF.

The chain is built from TRBV20-1 and TRBJ2-1; D is possibly TRBD1 or TRBD2 (5 bases each). V lost 7 bases to trimming and J lost 6 bases, with 34 bases between them. The CDR3 is made up of 19 amino acids. Germline CDR1 reads DFQATT; CDR2 reads SNEGSKA (reference sequence). DNA of the CDR3: TGCAGTGTCCCCTCTACCCGAGGACTCTTGGCAACTGGGGGCAATGAGCAGTTCTTC. It yields the protein CSVPSTRGLLATGGNEQFF.

The chain combines TRBV29-1 with TRBJ2-7, with D hard to call. Germline CDR1 SQVTM, CDR2 ANQGSEA. Trimming removed 1 base from V and 2 bases from J, with 6 bases in between. The CDR3 spans 12 residues. The CDR3 spells CSVEVDAYEQYF. Here the CDR3 DNA reads TGCAGCGTTGAAGTCGACGCCTACGAGCAGTACTTC.

In this sample, this clonotype turned up many times. This chain joins TRBV7-2 and TRBJ1-1; D is perhaps TRBD1 (5 bases). V shed 4 bases and J shed 0 bases, with 6 bases lying between them. The length of the CDR3 is 13 residues. Per the germline V gene, CDR1 is SGHTA and CDR2 is FQGNSA. The CDR3 sequence: CASSSQVNTEAFF. DNA of the CDR3: TGTGCCAGCAGCTCACAGGTGAACACTGAAGCTTTCTTT.

The chain has TRBV5-1 and TRBJ2-3; no reliable D call. Trimming left V 5 bases short and J 2 bases short, with 15 bases between. Germline V gives CDR1 SGHRS, CDR2 YFSETQ. CDR3 length equals 15 residues. CDR3 amino acids: CASRPVGIYTDTQYF. In DNA form, the CDR3 reads TGCGCCAGCAGACCCGTGGGGATCTACACAGATACGCAGTATTTT.

The CDR3 DNA reads TGTGCCACCTCGACGTTTCGAGCGGGGGAGCTGTTTTTT. Encoded protein: CATSTFRAGELFF. The chain employs TRBV28 and TRBJ2-2; D is ambiguous. Germline V gives CDR1 MDHEN, CDR2 SYDVKM. The CDR3 totals 13 residues. Between the trimmed V and J ends, which lost 10 bases and 8 bases, there was a span of 17 bases.

This clonotype was seen many times. V and J are TRBV10-1 and TRBJ2-2; no clear D gene. The germline V gene has CDR1 WNHNN and CDR2 SYGVQD (reference sequence). Trimming took 8 bases from V and 5 from J, leaving 15 bases between them. The CDR3 covers 14 residues. The CDR3 coding sequence is TGCGCCAGCTCTGACCCCATACGGACCGGGGAGCTGTTTTTT. It yields the protein CASSDPIRTGELFF.

This clonotype was observed many times. The chain has TRBV4-1 and TRBJ1-1, with a weak D call TRBD1 (6 bases). Trimming took 0 bases from V and 1 from J, leaving 12 bases between them. There are 16 residues in the CDR3. The germline CDR1 and CDR2 sequences are MGHRA and YSYEKL. The CDR3: CASSQDGWGANTEAFF. CDR3 coding DNA: TGCGCCAGCAGCCAAGATGGATGGGGGGCGAACACTGAAGCTTTCTTT.